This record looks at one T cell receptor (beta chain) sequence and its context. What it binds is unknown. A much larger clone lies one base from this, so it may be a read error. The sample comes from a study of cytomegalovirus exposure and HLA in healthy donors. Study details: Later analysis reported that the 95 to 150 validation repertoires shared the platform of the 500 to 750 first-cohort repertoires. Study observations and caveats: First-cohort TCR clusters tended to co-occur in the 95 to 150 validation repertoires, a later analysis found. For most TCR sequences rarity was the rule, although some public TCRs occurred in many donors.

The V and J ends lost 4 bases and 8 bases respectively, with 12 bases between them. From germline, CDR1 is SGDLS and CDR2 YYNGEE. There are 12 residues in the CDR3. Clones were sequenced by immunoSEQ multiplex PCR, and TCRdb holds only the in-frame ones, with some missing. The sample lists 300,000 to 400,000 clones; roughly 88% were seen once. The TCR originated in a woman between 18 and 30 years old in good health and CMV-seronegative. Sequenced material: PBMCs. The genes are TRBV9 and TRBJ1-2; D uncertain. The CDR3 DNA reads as TGTGCCAGCAGCCCCGGAGGGATCGGCTACACCTTC. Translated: CASSPGGIGYTF. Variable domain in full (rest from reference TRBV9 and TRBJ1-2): DSGVTQTPKHLITATGQRVTLRCSPRSGDLSVYWYQQSLDQGLQFLIQYYNGEERAKGNILERFSAQQFPDLHSELNLSSLELGDSALYFCASSPGGIGYTFGSGTRLTVV.